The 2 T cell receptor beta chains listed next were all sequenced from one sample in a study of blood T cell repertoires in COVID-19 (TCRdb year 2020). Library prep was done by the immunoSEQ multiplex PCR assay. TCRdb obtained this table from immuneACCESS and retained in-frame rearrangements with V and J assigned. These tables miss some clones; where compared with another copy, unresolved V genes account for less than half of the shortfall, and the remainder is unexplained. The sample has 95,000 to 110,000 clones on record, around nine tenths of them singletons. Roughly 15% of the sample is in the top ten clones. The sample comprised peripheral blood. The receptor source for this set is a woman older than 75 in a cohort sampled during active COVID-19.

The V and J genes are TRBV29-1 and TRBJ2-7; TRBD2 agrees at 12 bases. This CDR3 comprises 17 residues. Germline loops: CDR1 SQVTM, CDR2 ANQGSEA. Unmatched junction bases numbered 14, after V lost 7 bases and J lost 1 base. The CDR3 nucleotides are TGCAGCGCCAGACTAGCGGGAGCGCCATCTGGGTCCTACGAGCAGTACTTC. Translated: CSARLAGAPSGSYEQYF.

CDR3: CAIRAGTGDTGELFF. The CDR3 DNA reads as TGTGCCATCAGGGCCGGGACAGGGGACACCGGGGAGCTGTTTTTT. The chain carries TRBV10-3 and TRBJ2-2; 10 positions agree with TRBD1. The V gene end was trimmed by 6 bases and the J gene end by 3 bases; junction bases not matched to a gene: 4. The CDR3 runs to 15 residues. Germline loops: CDR1 ENHRY, CDR2 SYGVKD.